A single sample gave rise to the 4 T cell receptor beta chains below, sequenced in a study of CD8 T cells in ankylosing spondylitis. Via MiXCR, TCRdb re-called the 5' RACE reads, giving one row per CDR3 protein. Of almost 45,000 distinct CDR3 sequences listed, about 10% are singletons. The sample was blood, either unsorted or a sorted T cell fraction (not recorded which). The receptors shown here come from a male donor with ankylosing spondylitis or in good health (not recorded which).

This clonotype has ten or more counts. The DNA of the CDR3 is TGTGCCAGCAGCTTGTACCGAACGGGCTATGGCTACACCTTC. Its translation is CASSLYRTGYGYTF. The chain has TRBV5-6 and TRBJ1-2; no clear D gene. V was trimmed by 1 base and J by 4 bases, leaving 11 bases between them. This CDR3 is built from 14 residues. Germline V gene data show CDR1 as SGHDT and CDR2 as YYEEEE.

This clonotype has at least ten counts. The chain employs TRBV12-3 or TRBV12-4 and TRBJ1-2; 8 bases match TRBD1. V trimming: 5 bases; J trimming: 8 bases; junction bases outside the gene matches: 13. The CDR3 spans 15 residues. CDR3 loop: CASSGPDRAFWGYTF. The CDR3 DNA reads TGTGCCAGCAGTGGCCCGGACAGGGCTTTTTGGGGCTACACCTTC.

The CDR3 loop is CAISLDGNNQPQHF. The CDR3 DNA follows: TGTGCCATCAGCCTCGACGGTAACAATCAGCCCCAGCATTTT. The gene calls are TRBV10-3 and TRBJ1-5; D is uncertain. V lost 6 bases and J lost 3, with 12 bases in between. Germline lookup yields CDR1 ENHRY and CDR2 SYGVKD. The CDR3 sequence is 14 residues long.

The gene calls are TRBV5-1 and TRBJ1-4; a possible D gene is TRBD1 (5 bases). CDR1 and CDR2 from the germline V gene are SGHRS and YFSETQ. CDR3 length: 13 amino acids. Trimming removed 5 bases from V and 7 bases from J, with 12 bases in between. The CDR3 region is CASRLREGEKLFF. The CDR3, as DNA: TGCGCCAGCAGACTCAGGGAGGGTGAAAAACTGTTTTTT.